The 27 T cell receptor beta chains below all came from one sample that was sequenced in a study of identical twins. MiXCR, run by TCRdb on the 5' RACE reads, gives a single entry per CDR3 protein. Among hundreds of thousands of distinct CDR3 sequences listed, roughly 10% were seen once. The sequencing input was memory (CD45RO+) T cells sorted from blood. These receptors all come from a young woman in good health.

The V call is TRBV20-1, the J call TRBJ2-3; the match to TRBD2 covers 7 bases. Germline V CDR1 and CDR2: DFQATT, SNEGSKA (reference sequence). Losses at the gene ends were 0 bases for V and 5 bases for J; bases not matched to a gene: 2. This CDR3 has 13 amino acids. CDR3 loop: CSAREGGRDTQYF. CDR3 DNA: TGCAGTGCTAGAGAGGGCGGGAGAGATACGCAGTATTTT.

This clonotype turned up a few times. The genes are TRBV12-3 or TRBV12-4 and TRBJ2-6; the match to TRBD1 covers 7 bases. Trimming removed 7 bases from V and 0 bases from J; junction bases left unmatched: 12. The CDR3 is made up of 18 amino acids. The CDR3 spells CASTLYRGRYSGANVLTF. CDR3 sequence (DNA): TGTGCCAGCACCCTATACAGGGGCCGTTACTCTGGGGCCAACGTCCTGACTTTC.

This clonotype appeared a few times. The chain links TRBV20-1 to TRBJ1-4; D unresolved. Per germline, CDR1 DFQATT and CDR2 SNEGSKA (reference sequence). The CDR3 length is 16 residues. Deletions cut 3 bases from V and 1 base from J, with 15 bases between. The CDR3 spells CSARGDEAETNEKLFF. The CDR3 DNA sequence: TGCAGTGCTAGGGGTGACGAGGCAGAAACTAATGAAAAACTGTTTTTT.

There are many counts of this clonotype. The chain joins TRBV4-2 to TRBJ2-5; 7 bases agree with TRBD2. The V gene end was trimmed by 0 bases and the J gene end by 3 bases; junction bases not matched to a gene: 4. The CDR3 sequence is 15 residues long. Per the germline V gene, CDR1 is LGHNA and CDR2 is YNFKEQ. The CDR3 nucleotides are TGTGCCAGCAGCCAAGATGGGACTACCAAAGAGACCCAGTACTTC. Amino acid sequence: CASSQDGTTKETQYF.

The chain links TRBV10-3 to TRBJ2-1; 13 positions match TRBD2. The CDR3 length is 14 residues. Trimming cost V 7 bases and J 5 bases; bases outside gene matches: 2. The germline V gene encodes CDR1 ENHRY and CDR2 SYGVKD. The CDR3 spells CAINGLAGDNEQFF. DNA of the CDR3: TGTGCCATCAACGGACTAGCGGGAGACAATGAGCAGTTCTTC.

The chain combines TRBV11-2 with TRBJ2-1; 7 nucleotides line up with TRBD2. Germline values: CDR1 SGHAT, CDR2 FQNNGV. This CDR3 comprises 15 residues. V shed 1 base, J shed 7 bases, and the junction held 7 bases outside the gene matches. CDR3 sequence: CASSLGGRGWNEQFF. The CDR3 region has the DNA TGTGCCAGCAGCTTAGGCGGGAGAGGTTGGAATGAGCAGTTCTTC.

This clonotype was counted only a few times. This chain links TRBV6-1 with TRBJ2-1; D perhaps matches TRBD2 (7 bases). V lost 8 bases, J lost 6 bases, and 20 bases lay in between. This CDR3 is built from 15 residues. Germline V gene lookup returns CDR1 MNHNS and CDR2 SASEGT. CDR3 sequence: CASLHTGGGGNEQFF. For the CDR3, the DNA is TGTGCCAGCCTTCACACGGGGGGCGGGGGCAATGAGCAGTTCTTC.

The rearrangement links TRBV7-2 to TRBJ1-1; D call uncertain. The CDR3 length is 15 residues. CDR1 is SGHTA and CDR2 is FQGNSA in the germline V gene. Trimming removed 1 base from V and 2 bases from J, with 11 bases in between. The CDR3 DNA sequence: TGTGCCAGCAGCTTAGGGTTTGCAGTAAACACTGAAGCTTTCTTT. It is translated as CASSLGFAVNTEAFF. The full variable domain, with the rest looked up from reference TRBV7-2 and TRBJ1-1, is GAGVSQSPSNKVTEKGKDVELRCDPISGHTALYWYRQSLGQGLEFLIYFQGNSAPDKSGLPSDRFSAERTGGSVSTLTIQRTQQEDSAVYLCASSLGFAVNTEAFFGQGTRLTVV.

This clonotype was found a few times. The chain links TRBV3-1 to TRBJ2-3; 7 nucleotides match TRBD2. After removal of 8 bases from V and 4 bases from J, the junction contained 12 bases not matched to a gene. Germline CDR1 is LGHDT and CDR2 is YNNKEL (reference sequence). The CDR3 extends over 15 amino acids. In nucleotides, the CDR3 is TGTGCCAGCGCACAGAGGACCGGGGGGTCAGATACGCAGTATTTT. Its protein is CASAQRTGGSDTQYF.

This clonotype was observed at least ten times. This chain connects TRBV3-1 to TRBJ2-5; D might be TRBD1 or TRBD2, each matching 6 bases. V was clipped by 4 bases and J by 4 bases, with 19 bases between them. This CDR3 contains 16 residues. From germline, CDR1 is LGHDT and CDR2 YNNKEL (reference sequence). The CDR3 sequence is CASSPQSGARRETQYF. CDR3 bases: TGTGCCAGCAGCCCGCAGTCGGGGGCCAGGCGAGAGACCCAGTACTTC.

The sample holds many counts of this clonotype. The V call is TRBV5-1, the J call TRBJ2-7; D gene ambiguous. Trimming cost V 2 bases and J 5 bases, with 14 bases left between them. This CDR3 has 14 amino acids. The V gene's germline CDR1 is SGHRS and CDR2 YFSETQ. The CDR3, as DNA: TGCGCCAGCAGCTTTCTCTCGGGCGAAAACGAGCAGTACTTC. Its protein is CASSFLSGENEQYF. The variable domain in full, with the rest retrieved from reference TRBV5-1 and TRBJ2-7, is KAGVTQTPRYLIKTRGQQVTLSCSPISGHRSVSWYQQTPGQGLQFLFEYFSETQRNKGNFPGRFSGRQFSNSRSEMNVSTLELGDSALYLCASSFLSGENEQYFGPGTRLTVT.

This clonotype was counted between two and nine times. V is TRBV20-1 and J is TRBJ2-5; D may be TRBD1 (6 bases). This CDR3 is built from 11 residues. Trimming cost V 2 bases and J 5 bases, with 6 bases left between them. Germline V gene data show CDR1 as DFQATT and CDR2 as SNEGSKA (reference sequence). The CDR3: CSARQGETQYF. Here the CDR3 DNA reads TGCAGTGCTAGACAGGGGGAGACCCAGTACTTC.

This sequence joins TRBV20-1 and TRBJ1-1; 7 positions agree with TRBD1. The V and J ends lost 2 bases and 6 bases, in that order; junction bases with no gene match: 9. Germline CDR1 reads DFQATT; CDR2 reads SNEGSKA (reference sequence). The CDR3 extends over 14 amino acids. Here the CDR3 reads CSARNPTGRPEAFF. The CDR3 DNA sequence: TGCAGTGCTAGAAATCCGACAGGGAGGCCTGAAGCTTTCTTT.

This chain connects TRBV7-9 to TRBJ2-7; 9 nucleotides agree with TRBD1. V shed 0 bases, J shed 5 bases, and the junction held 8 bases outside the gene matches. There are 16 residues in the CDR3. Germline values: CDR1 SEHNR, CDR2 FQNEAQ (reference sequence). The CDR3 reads CASSLALGQGRNEQYF. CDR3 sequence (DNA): TGTGCCAGCAGCTTAGCTCTGGGACAGGGTCGGAACGAGCAGTACTTC.

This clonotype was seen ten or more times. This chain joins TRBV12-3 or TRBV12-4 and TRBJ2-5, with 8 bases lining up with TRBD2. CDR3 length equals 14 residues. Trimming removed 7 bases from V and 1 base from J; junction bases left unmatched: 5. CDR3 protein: CASTETSGQETQYF. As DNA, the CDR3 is TGTGCCAGCACCGAAACTAGCGGCCAAGAGACCCAGTACTTC.

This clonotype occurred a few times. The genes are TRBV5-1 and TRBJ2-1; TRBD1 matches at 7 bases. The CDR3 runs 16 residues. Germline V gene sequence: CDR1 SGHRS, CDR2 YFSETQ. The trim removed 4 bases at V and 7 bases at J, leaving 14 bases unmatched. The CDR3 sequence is CASSGPTGDPGNEQFF. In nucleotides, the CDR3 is TGCGCCAGCAGCGGGCCCACAGGGGACCCGGGGAATGAGCAGTTCTTC.

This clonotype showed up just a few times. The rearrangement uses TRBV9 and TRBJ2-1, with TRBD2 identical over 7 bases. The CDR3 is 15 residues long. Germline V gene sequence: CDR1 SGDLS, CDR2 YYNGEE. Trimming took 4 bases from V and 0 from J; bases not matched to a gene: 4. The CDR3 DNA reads TGTGCCAGCAGCCAAAGCGGGAACTCCTACAATGAGCAGTTCTTC. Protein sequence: CASSQSGNSYNEQFF.

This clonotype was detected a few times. This CDR3 reads CASGRYSYNEQFF. In DNA form, the CDR3 reads TGTGCCAGCGGGAGGTACTCCTACAATGAGCAGTTCTTC. V is TRBV7-2 and J is TRBJ2-1; the D gene is possibly TRBD2 (6 bases). The CDR3 spans 13 residues. Germline V gives CDR1 SGHTA, CDR2 FQGNSA. Trimming removed 8 bases from V and 0 bases from J, with 8 bases in between. Full variable domain (rest looked up from reference TRBV7-2 and TRBJ2-1): GAGVSQSPSNKVTEKGKDVELRCDPISGHTALYWYRQSLGQGLEFLIYFQGNSAPDKSGLPSDRFSAERTGGSVSTLTIQRTQQEDSAVYLCASGRYSYNEQFFGPGTRLTVL.

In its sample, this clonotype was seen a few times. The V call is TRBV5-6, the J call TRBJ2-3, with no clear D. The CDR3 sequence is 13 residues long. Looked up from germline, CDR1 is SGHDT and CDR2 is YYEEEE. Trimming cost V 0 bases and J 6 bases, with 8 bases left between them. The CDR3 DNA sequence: TGTGCCAGCAGCTTGGCGTTGTTGGATACGCAGTATTTT. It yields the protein CASSLALLDTQYF.

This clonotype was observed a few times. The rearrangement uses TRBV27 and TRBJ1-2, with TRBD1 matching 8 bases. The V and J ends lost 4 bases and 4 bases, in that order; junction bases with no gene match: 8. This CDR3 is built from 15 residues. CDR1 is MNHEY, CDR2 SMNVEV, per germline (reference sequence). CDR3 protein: CASSYATGESYGYTF. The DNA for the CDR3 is TGTGCCAGCAGTTACGCGACAGGGGAATCCTATGGCTACACCTTC.

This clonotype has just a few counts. CDR3 nucleotides: TGTGCCAGCAGCCAGACCGTTTCACCCCTCCACTTT. This translates into CASSQTVSPLHF. V and J are TRBV3-1 and TRBJ1-6; unclear D gene. V dropped 3 bases and J dropped 9 bases, with 6 bases sitting between them. CDR1 LGHDT and CDR2 YNNKEL come from the germline V gene (reference sequence). The CDR3 is made up of 12 amino acids.

CDR3 coding DNA: TGCAGTGCCCGGGGGAGCGGGGCATTGTACGAGCAGTACTTC. Translated, it gives CSARGSGALYEQYF. The chain joins TRBV20-1 to TRBJ2-7; TRBD2 agrees at 7 bases. The CDR3 spans 14 residues. V gave up 6 bases and J gave up 4 bases; unmatched junction bases: 12. Germline V CDR1 and CDR2: DFQATT, SNEGSKA (reference sequence).

CDR3 in amino acids: CASSLTGEDTIYF. The CDR3 coding sequence is TGTGCCAGCAGTCTCACAGGGGAGGACACCATATATTTT. The genes are TRBV12-3 or TRBV12-4 and TRBJ1-3, with 7 bases matching TRBD1. V shed 5 bases, J shed 8 bases, and the junction held 6 bases outside the gene matches. CDR3 length: 13 residues.

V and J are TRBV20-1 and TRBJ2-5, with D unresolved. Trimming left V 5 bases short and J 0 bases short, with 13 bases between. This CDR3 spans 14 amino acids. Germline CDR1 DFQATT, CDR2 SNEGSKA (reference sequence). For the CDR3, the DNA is TGCAGTGCTCATGACCCGGTACACCAAGAGACCCAGTACTTC. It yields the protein CSAHDPVHQETQYF.

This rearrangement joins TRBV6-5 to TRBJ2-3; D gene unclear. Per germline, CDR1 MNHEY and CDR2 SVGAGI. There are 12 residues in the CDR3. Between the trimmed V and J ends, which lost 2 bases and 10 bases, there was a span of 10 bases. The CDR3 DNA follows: TGTGCCAGCAGTTACGACCGGGTGGCGCAGTATTTT. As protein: CASSYDRVAQYF.

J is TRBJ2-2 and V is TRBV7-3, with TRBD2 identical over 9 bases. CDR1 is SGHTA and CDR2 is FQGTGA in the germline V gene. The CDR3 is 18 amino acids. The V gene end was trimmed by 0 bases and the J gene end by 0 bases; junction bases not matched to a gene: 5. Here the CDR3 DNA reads TGTGCCAGCAGCTTAACGAGCGGGGGGTCCGCGAACACCGGGGAGCTGTTTTTT. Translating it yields CASSLTSGGSANTGELFF.

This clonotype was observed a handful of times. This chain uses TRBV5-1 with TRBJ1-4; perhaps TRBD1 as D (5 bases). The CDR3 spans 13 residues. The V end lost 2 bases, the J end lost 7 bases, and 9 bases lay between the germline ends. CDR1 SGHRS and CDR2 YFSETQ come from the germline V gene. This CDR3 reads CASSLIGTEKLFF. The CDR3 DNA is TGCGCCAGCAGCTTAATTGGGACTGAAAAACTGTTTTTT.